The source of this T cell receptor (beta chain) is a study of T cell responses to AZD1222 COVID-19 vaccine. Study-wide points: Spike-specific TCR breadth and depth rose after two AZD1222 doses. As reported, nearly half of all spike-specific TCRs target variant regions that are unmutated. Females outnumbered males among donors, who were mostly white British; clonal diversity was possibly underestimated.

Concerning this clone itself: The target antigen is unknown.

This CDR3 has 13 amino acids. With 4 bases removed from V and 2 bases from J, the gap between germline ends came to 9 bases. Per the germline V gene, CDR1 is LGHDT and CDR2 is YNNKEL (reference sequence). Clones were sequenced by immunoSEQ multiplex PCR, and TCRdb holds only the in-frame ones, with some missing. The table includes 200,000 or so clones, 87% detected once. The clonotype comes from an adult in good health. The input for sequencing was peripheral blood, taken on day 0 of MenACWY control vaccination. This chain connects TRBV3-1 (or the pseudogene TRBV3-2) to TRBJ2-7, with D unresolved. The CDR3: CASSLLGTYEQYF. The DNA of the CDR3 is TGTGCCAGCAGCCTGTTAGGAACCTACGAGCAGTACTTC.